These 30 T cell receptor beta chains were sequenced from one sample in a study of response to subunit inactivated influenza vaccine. MiXCR was run by TCRdb on the RT-PCR reads, yielding one entry per CDR3 protein. The sample has about half a million distinct CDR3 sequences, 25% seen once. The specimen comprised CD4+ T cells sorted from PBMCs, sampled 5 days after vaccination. These receptors were collected from a man aged 50-60 years who received an inactivated influenza vaccine.

This clonotype was recorded a few times. The CDR3 sequence: CAISLGGEVNVLTF. CDR3 nucleotides: TGTGCCATTTCGCTAGGGGGCGAGGTCAACGTCCTGACTTTC. The V call is TRBV10-3, the J call TRBJ2-6; 7 bases map to TRBD1. The V gene's germline CDR1 is ENHRY and CDR2 SYGVKD. V shed 9 bases, J shed 9 bases, and the junction held 11 bases outside the gene matches. CDR3 length: 14 amino acids.

The sample holds one count of this clonotype. The chain is built from TRBV21-1 and TRBJ1-2; the table's D call, TRBD1, has no DNA check behind it. TRBV21-1 is a recognized pseudogene. CDR3 length equals 19 residues. CDR3 region: CASSKTDTSGLSSNYGYTF. The CDR3 region has the DNA TGTGCCAGCAGCAAGACGGACACCTCGGGCTTGAGCTCTAACTATGGCTACACCTTC.

V is TRBV28 and J is TRBJ2-7, with 9 bases lining up with TRBD1. The CDR3 consists of 16 residues. Germline lookup yields CDR1 MDHEN and CDR2 SYDVKM. Germline trimming cut 2 bases from V and 3 bases from J; bases unmatched to any gene: 8. The CDR3 here is CASSLGGQGFIYEQYF. The CDR3 DNA sequence: TGTGCCAGCAGTTTAGGGGGACAGGGTTTTATCTACGAGCAGTACTTC.

This chain links TRBV11-2 with TRBJ2-4, with D perhaps being TRBD1 or TRBD2 (5 bases each). The CDR3 length is 19 residues. Trimming shortened V by 0 bases and J by 0 bases, and 18 bases separated the two germline ends. Germline CDR1 reads SGHAT; CDR2 reads FQNNGV. The DNA of the CDR3 is TGTGCCAGCAGCTTAGAGGGGGTCTTCGGCGCTCTAGCCAAAAACATTCAGTACTTC. This sequence encodes CASSLEGVFGALAKNIQYF.

This clonotype was found many times. The chain recombines TRBV9 with TRBJ1-1; D is ambiguous. The germline V and J ends were trimmed by 3 bases and 0 bases, with 6 bases remaining between them. CDR3 length equals 13 residues. From germline, CDR1 is SGDLS and CDR2 YYNGEE. CDR3 loop: CASSEGVNTEAFF. In nucleotides, the CDR3 is TGTGCCAGCAGCGAAGGAGTGAACACTGAAGCTTTCTTT.

This clonotype occurred a few times. CDR3 loop: CASSVDAKARNEQFF. CDR3 in DNA: TGTGCCAGCAGCGTGGACGCAAAGGCGAGAAATGAGCAGTTCTTC. The V gene is TRBV7-2, the J gene TRBJ2-1; D is undetermined. Trimming removed 5 bases at V and 7 bases at J, with 18 bases between. CDR3 length: 15 residues. Germline V lookup: CDR1 SGHTA, CDR2 FQGNSA.

This clonotype appeared many times. The chain recombines TRBV5-1 with TRBJ2-1; D gene unclear. Per germline, CDR1 SGHRS and CDR2 YFSETQ. V lost 3 bases and J 7 bases, leaving 17 bases between the germline ends. This CDR3 spans 15 amino acids. CDR3 nucleotides: TGCGCCAGCAGCTCCCAGCGTGGAGTATGGAATGAGCAGTTCTTC. It encodes CASSSQRGVWNEQFF.

This clonotype came up a few times. J is TRBJ2-3 and V is TRBV2; D call uncertain. CDR1 SNHLY and CDR2 FYNNEI come from the germline V gene. The ends were cut back, 3 bases at V and 4 bases at J, with 8 bases in the middle. The CDR3 covers 13 residues. CDR3 protein: CASSDRDSDTQYF. The CDR3 DNA reads TGTGCCAGCAGTGATCGAGACTCAGATACGCAGTATTTT.

This clonotype came up a few times. The chain is built from TRBV7-2 and TRBJ2-6, with TRBD1 as a possible D gene (6 bases). Germline CDR1 SGHTA, CDR2 FQGNSA. The V end lost 5 bases, the J end lost 0 bases, and 8 bases lay between the germline ends. This CDR3 has 15 amino acids. The CDR3 DNA follows: TGTGCCAGCAGCCGGGACATCTCTGGGGCCAACGTCCTGACTTTC. This translates into CASSRDISGANVLTF. Looking up the rest from reference TRBV7-2 and TRBJ2-6 gives the full variable domain: GAGVSQSPSNKVTEKGKDVELRCDPISGHTALYWYRQSLGQGLEFLIYFQGNSAPDKSGLPSDRFSAERTGGSVSTLTIQRTQQEDSAVYLCASSRDISGANVLTFGAGSRLTVL.

J is TRBJ1-1 and V is TRBV15, with TRBD1 as a possible D gene (5 bases). The CDR3 has 17 residues. The V gene lost 1 base and the J gene lost 4 bases, with 19 bases spanning the gap. Germline-derived CDR1 and CDR2 are LNHNV and YYDKDF (reference sequence). Written as DNA, the CDR3 is TGTGCCACCAGCAGAGCCGGGGGACCTTTTAGGAGCACTGAAGCTTTCTTT. The encoded protein is CATSRAGGPFRSTEAFF.

This rearrangement joins TRBV11-2 to TRBJ2-7; 11 bases line up with TRBD1. With 5 bases clipped from V and 2 bases from J, the junction kept 8 bases outside the gene matches. CDR3 size: 16 residues. Germline V lookup: CDR1 SGHAT, CDR2 FQNNGV. CDR3: CASSPPAGQGAYEQYF. Here the CDR3 DNA reads TGTGCCAGCAGCCCGCCCGCGGGACAGGGGGCCTACGAGCAGTACTTC.

This clonotype was seen a few times. V gene TRBV19 combines with J gene TRBJ2-7; TRBD1 matches at 7 bases. Germline loops: CDR1 LNHDA, CDR2 SQIVND (reference sequence). CDR3 size: 12 residues. Unmatched junction bases numbered 9, after V lost 11 bases and J lost 5 bases. The CDR3 bases are TGTGCCGTACAGGGGTCGGTAGACGAGCAGTACTTC. Protein sequence: CAVQGSVDEQYF.

In this sample, this clonotype turned up many times. In nucleotides, the CDR3 is TGCAGTGCTAGTCAGGGACTAGCTAACACCGGGGAGCTGTTTTTT. Translating it yields CSASQGLANTGELFF. V and J are TRBV20-1 and TRBJ2-2; TRBD2 matches at 9 bases. V gave up 3 bases and J gave up 2 bases; unmatched junction bases: 4. The CDR3 totals 15 residues. Germline V lookup: CDR1 DFQATT, CDR2 SNEGSKA (reference sequence).

This clonotype was found a few times. This chain uses TRBV29-1 with TRBJ2-2, with D possibly being TRBD2 (6 bases). Germline CDR1 SQVTM, CDR2 ANQGSEA. The V end lost 3 bases, the J end lost 4 bases, and 9 bases lay between the germline ends. The CDR3 has 13 amino acids. The CDR3 region is CSVDSGGTGELFF. The CDR3 coding sequence is TGCAGCGTTGATTCCGGGGGCACCGGGGAGCTGTTTTTT.

A few counts support this clonotype. The chain couples TRBV11-2 to TRBJ2-1; a weak D match, TRBD2 (7 bases). The CDR3 length is 15 residues. Trimming removed 1 base from V and 7 bases from J, with 14 bases in between. Germline V CDR1 and CDR2: SGHAT, FQNNGV. CDR3 sequence reads: CASSLVSGTPNEQFF. The CDR3 DNA is TGTGCCAGCAGCTTAGTCAGCGGGACACCAAATGAGCAGTTCTTC.

The sample holds a few counts of this clonotype. V gene TRBV20-1 combines with J gene TRBJ2-1, with D uncertain. CDR3 length: 17 residues. V was cut by 4 bases and J by 0 bases, with 19 bases left in between. CDR1 is DFQATT and CDR2 is SNEGSKA in the germline V gene (reference sequence). The CDR3: CSAISASKPSSYNEQFF. CDR3 sequence (DNA): TGCAGTGCTATCTCAGCGTCCAAACCCAGCTCCTACAATGAGCAGTTCTTC.

The chain has TRBV7-8 and TRBJ2-7, with 8 positions matching TRBD1. Per germline, CDR1 SGHVS and CDR2 FQNEAQ. V gave up 4 bases and J gave up 3 bases; unmatched junction bases: 8. This CDR3 is 15 amino acids long. The CDR3 sequence is CASSSTTGQDYEQYF. The CDR3 nucleotides read TGTGCCAGCAGCTCTACAACGGGACAGGACTACGAGCAGTACTTC.

The sample holds a few counts of this clonotype. V and J are TRBV7-9 and TRBJ1-5; D is possibly TRBD1 (5 bases). The CDR3 is made up of 15 amino acids. Germline CDR1 is SEHNR and CDR2 is FQNEAQ (reference sequence). Trimming removed 6 bases at V and 5 bases at J, with 17 bases between. For the CDR3, the DNA is TGTGCCAGCAGTCAAGACAGCCTACCGTATCAGCCCCAGCATTTT. It translates to CASSQDSLPYQPQHF.

The genes are TRBV29-1 and TRBJ2-1, with TRBD1 matching 8 bases. This CDR3 has 13 amino acids. The V gene end was trimmed by 8 bases and the J gene end by 4 bases; junction bases not matched to a gene: 7. The germline gives CDR1 SQVTM, CDR2 ANQGSEA. The chain's CDR3 is CSSGGLAYNEQFF. For the CDR3, the DNA is TGCAGCTCAGGGGGCCTAGCTTACAATGAGCAGTTCTTC.

In this sample, this clonotype turned up a few times. The DNA for the CDR3 is TGCAGTGCTAGAGCGGGAGGGCCGTACGATACGCAGTATTTT. Encoded protein: CSARAGGPYDTQYF. The chain carries TRBV20-1 and TRBJ2-3; 8 positions agree with TRBD2. The junction had 6 bases not matched to a gene; V was cut back by 1 base and J by 6 bases. Germline V lookup: CDR1 DFQATT, CDR2 SNEGSKA (reference sequence). This CDR3 spans 14 amino acids.

This clonotype was observed a handful of times. CDR3: CASSGGWNTQYF. The CDR3 nucleotides are TGTGCCAGCTCCGGAGGTTGGAATACGCAGTATTTT. The V call is TRBV6-5, the J call TRBJ2-3; a weak D match, TRBD2 (5 bases). V lost 8 bases, J lost 7 bases, and 13 bases lay in between. Germline CDR1 and CDR2: MNHEY and SVGAGI. This CDR3 region has 12 residues.

This clonotype was counted between two and nine times. The rearrangement joins TRBV6-5 to TRBJ2-3; 11 positions match TRBD2. The CDR3 spans 17 residues. Germline CDR1 reads MNHEY; CDR2 reads SVGAGI. J lost 7 bases, V lost 3 bases, and 12 bases had no gene match. The CDR3 sequence is CASSYGVSGRAGHTQYF. CDR3 sequence (DNA): TGTGCCAGCAGTTATGGTGTTAGCGGGAGGGCCGGGCATACGCAGTATTTT.

This clonotype was recorded a few times. V is TRBV7-2 and J is TRBJ2-1, with 12 bases fitting TRBD2. The germline V gene encodes CDR1 SGHTA and CDR2 FQGNSA. The CDR3 totals 17 residues. Trimming removed 1 base from V and 7 bases from J; junction bases left unmatched: 8. CDR3 loop: CASSLVGASGRGNEQFF. The CDR3 DNA reads as TGTGCCAGCAGCTTAGTAGGTGCTAGCGGGAGGGGGAATGAGCAGTTCTTC.

Concerning this clonotype: This may be a read error: a much more frequent sequence differs by one nucleotide. This chain uses TRBV29-1 with TRBJ2-5, with D perhaps TRBD1 (6 bases). This CDR3 region has 16 residues. Germline CDR1 is SQVTM and CDR2 is ANQGSEA. Trimming took off 6 bases at V and 10 bases at J, with 30 bases between the two ends. CDR3 sequence: CSVRALNREPLVDQYF. As DNA, the CDR3 is TGCAGCGTACGAGCCCTAAACAGGGAACCCCTCGTGGACCAGTACTTC. The complete variable domain, with remaining parts taken from reference TRBV29-1 and TRBJ2-5, reads SAVISQKPSRDICQRGTSLTIQCQVDSQVTMMFWYRQQPGQSLTLIATANQGSEATYESGFVIDKFPISRPNLTFSTLTVSNMSPEDSSIYLCSVRALNREPLVDQYFGPGTRLLVL.

The gene calls are TRBV29-1 and TRBJ2-7; 7 nucleotides agree with TRBD2. Germline CDR1 reads SQVTM; CDR2 reads ANQGSEA. V trimming: 4 bases; J trimming: 6 bases; junction bases outside the gene matches: 9. This CDR3 has 13 residues. CDR3 region: CSVGGGRAGEQYF. Here the CDR3 DNA reads TGCAGCGTTGGAGGAGGGAGGGCCGGCGAGCAGTACTTC.

The chain has TRBV27 and TRBJ2-6, with D uncertain. Trimming removed 3 bases at V and 3 bases at J, with 27 bases between. The CDR3 extends over 21 amino acids. The germline V gene has CDR1 MNHEY and CDR2 SMNVEV (reference sequence). The CDR3, as DNA: TGTGCCAGCAGTTTGCAGGCGACGAGACCCCTAAACCCTCTTGGGGCCAACGTCCTGACTTTC. The encoded protein is CASSLQATRPLNPLGANVLTF. Looking up the rest from reference TRBV27 and TRBJ2-6 gives the full variable domain: EAQVTQNPRYLITVTGKKLTVTCSQNMNHEYMSWYRQDPGLGLRQIYYSMNVEVTDKGDVPEGYKVSRKEKRNFPLILESPSPNQTSLYFCASSLQATRPLNPLGANVLTFGAGSRLTVL.

CDR3 DNA: TGCAGCGTTGAAGGGCCGGGACTAGAATCGGCAGATACGCAGTATTTT. It codes for CSVEGPGLESADTQYF. J is TRBJ2-3 and V is TRBV29-1; 8 bases match TRBD2. Per the germline V gene, CDR1 is SQVTM and CDR2 is ANQGSEA. The CDR3 length is 16 residues. V dropped 1 base and J dropped 4; count of bases not matched to a gene: 10.

This clonotype was observed a few times. The chain is built from TRBV6-1 and TRBJ1-5; weak D call: TRBD1 (5 bases). V lost 7 bases, J lost 0 bases, and 13 bases lay in between. CDR3 length equals 15 residues. Germline values: CDR1 MNHNS, CDR2 SASEGT. In DNA form, the CDR3 reads TGTGCCAGCACCCCGGGGCTTTATAGCAATCAGCCCCAGCATTTT. The encoded protein is CASTPGLYSNQPQHF.

This clonotype has more than one count but fewer than ten. The chain has TRBV5-1 and TRBJ1-3; the D is unclear. The CDR3 contains 15 residues. The V end was cut by 3 bases, the J end by 2 bases, with 12 bases between. Germline V gene sequence: CDR1 SGHRS, CDR2 YFSETQ. The CDR3 is CASSWRLGAGNTIYF. CDR3 sequence (DNA): TGCGCCAGCAGCTGGAGGCTTGGGGCTGGAAACACCATATATTTT.

V gene TRBV28 combines with J gene TRBJ1-5; D is unclear. This CDR3 has 16 amino acids. Germline CDR1 reads MDHEN; CDR2 reads SYDVKM. V lost 7 bases and J lost 0, with 16 bases in between. CDR3 coding DNA: TGTGCCAGCATGGCACTCGAGTTTTATAGCAATCAGCCCCAGCATTTT. It yields the protein CASMALEFYSNQPQHF.